A single sample gave rise to the 10 T cell receptor beta chains below, sequenced in a study of blood T cells in healthy people across ages. It was with a sample-barcoded 5' primer and a J-beta primer mix that a second PCR of roughly 7 to 12 cycles was run. Using its own MiXCR run on the 5' RACE reads, TCRdb lists one record per CDR3 protein. The sample lists 800,000 to 950,000 distinct CDR3 sequences, roughly 28% occurring once. These sequences were also reported in another study, on T cells of mothers and their children.

The sample was blood. The source is a woman in her thirties or forties in good health.

This clonotype occurred many times. The chain employs TRBV9 and TRBJ2-7; 7 bases fit TRBD1. V shed 3 bases, J shed 6 bases, and the junction held 3 bases outside the gene matches. The V gene's germline CDR1 is SGDLS and CDR2 YYNGEE. The CDR3 is 12 residues long. The CDR3 sequence is CASSDTGAEQYF. The CDR3 DNA is TGTGCCAGCAGCGATACAGGGGCCGAGCAGTACTTC. The variable domain in full, with the rest retrieved from reference TRBV9 and TRBJ2-7, is DSGVTQTPKHLITATGQRVTLRCSPRSGDLSVYWYQQSLDQGLQFLIQYYNGEERAKGNILERFSAQQFPDLHSELNLSSLELGDSALYFCASSDTGAEQYFGPGTRLTVT.

This clonotype was detected ten times or more. The rearrangement joins TRBV29-1 to TRBJ2-1; maybe TRBD2 (5 bases). The length of the CDR3 is 13 residues. V lost 6 bases and J 6 bases, leaving 15 bases between the germline ends. Germline values: CDR1 SQVTM, CDR2 ANQGSEA. This CDR3 reads CSVRRGLANEQFF. The CDR3 nucleotides are TGCAGCGTCCGGCGCGGACTTGCCAATGAGCAGTTCTTC.

This clonotype was seen more than once but under ten times. This chain joins TRBV5-1 and TRBJ2-7; possible D gene TRBD2, 6 bases. This CDR3 has 14 amino acids. Deletions cut 0 bases from V and 6 bases from J, with 13 bases between. CDR1 and CDR2 (germline): SGHRS, YFSETQ. CDR3: CASSLGDSEFEQYF. CDR3 nucleotides: TGCGCCAGCAGCTTGGGGGACTCAGAATTCGAGCAGTACTTC.

Ten or more counts support this clonotype. The chain employs TRBV7-2 and TRBJ1-2; D gene ambiguous. Per the germline V gene, CDR1 is SGHTA and CDR2 is FQGNSA. The CDR3 sequence is 11 residues long. Trimming shortened V by 7 bases and J by 1 base, and 4 bases separated the two germline ends. This CDR3 is CASTFNYGYTF. Written as DNA, the CDR3 is TGTGCCAGCACCTTTAACTATGGCTACACCTTC.

Comment on this clonotype: Sequence at one end of the junction differs from germline and may be a read error. The chain couples TRBV7-8 to TRBJ1-4; D is uncertain. The CDR3 contains 14 residues. In germline, CDR1 is SGHVS, CDR2 FQNEAQ. Here the CDR3 reads CAISLGRINEKLFF. The CDR3 DNA follows: TGTGCCATCAGCTTAGGACGGATAAATGAAAAACTGTTTTTT.

This clonotype was seen only a few times. The chain is built from TRBV6-1 and TRBJ1-1, with 8 bases that match TRBD1. The CDR3 totals 17 residues. V dropped 8 bases and J dropped 3; count of bases not matched to a gene: 17. CDR1 and CDR2 (germline): MNHNS, SASEGT. In DNA, the CDR3 is TGTGCCAGCCGACGCCGGACAGGGAGTGCTTTGGACACTGAAGCTTTCTTT. Amino acid sequence: CASRRRTGSALDTEAFF.

In this sample, this clonotype turned up a few times. This chain links TRBV7-9 with TRBJ2-1; 8 bases align to TRBD1. The CDR3 covers 14 residues. The V gene's germline CDR1 is SEHNR and CDR2 FQNEAQ (reference sequence). Germline trimming cut 2 bases from V and 7 bases from J; bases unmatched to any gene: 4. The CDR3 coding sequence is TGTGCCAGCAGCTTACCCAGGGGGCGGAATGAGCAGTTCTTC. As protein: CASSLPRGRNEQFF.

The rearrangement uses TRBV27 and TRBJ2-1; D might be TRBD1 or TRBD2, each matching 5 bases. The CDR3 has 14 residues. Germline values: CDR1 MNHEY, CDR2 SMNVEV (reference sequence). V was shortened by 0 bases and J by 10 bases, with 13 bases between the two germline ends. CDR3 sequence (DNA): TGTGCCAGCAGTTTATCACCGAGGGGTAAAGAGCAGTTCTTC. This encodes CASSLSPRGKEQFF.

This clonotype was found many times. The V and J genes are TRBV29-1 and TRBJ2-7; weak D call: TRBD1 (5 bases). The CDR3 is 13 amino acids. The germline V and J ends were trimmed by 5 bases and 0 bases, with 11 bases remaining between them. Germline-derived CDR1 and CDR2 are SQVTM and ANQGSEA. For the CDR3, the DNA is TGCAGCGTTAAGGACAACCCCTCCTACGAGCAGTACTTC. Encoded protein: CSVKDNPSYEQYF.

This clonotype was seen a few times. V gene TRBV11-2 combines with J gene TRBJ1-1; a possible D gene is TRBD1 (6 bases). The CDR3 sequence is 13 residues long. V lost 3 bases and J lost 7, with 12 bases in between. Germline V gives CDR1 SGHAT, CDR2 FQNNGV. The CDR3: CASSFSGQFEAFF. The CDR3 nucleotides read TGTGCCAGCAGCTTTTCAGGACAGTTTGAAGCTTTCTTT.